This TCR beta chain was captured by sequencing in a study of CD8+ T cells in alopecia areata. Sequencing relied on a cDNA template that was reverse transcribed from extracted RNA. Method: immunoSEQ multiplex PCR; TCRdb's copy keeps in-frame clones and lacks some. The repertoire includes about 140,000 clones, roughly 86% of them detected once, and approximately 13% sits in the top ten. As for this clone: Its antigen remains unknown. One end of the junction does not line up with germline, which may come from a read error.

Stated treatment: oral pan-JAK inhibitor, 5-10 mg twice daily. Starting from PBMCs, sorting isolated CD4+ and CD8+ T cells. Overall study findings and caveats: In scalp samples, resident alphabeta T cells of normal skin are also sequenced. A large proportion of expanded lesional clones were detected persisting in scalp and blood during tofacitinib. Affected lesional scalp, above all in alopecia totalis/universalis, was more clonal than normal scalp.

The origin of this receptor is a human donor with alopecia areata. Material: CD8+ T cells sorted from blood, obtained at week 4, from a patient treated with tofacitinib.

The CDR3 DNA is TGTGCCAGCAGCTTGCGCCCCGACTTTCAAGAGATCCAGTACTTC. Translated, it gives CASSLRPDFQEIQYF. The rearrangement uses TRBV5-5 and TRBJ2-5; D remains unclear. The CDR3 spans 15 residues. The germline gives CDR1 SGHKS, CDR2 YYEKEE (reference sequence). Filled out from reference TRBV5-5 and TRBJ2-5, the complete variable domain reads DAGVTQSPTHLIKTRGQQVTLRCSPISGHKSVSWYQQVLGQGPQFIFQYYEKEERGRGNFPDRFSARQFPNYSSELNVNALLLGDSALYLCASSLRPDFQEIQYFGPGTRLLVL.